This T cell receptor beta chain came from a study of T cells in Graves' hyperthyroidism and ophthalmopathy. Study-wide points: Through a model of 13 V-J features, ophthalmopathy was separated from stable hyperthyroidism.

Looked up from germline, CDR1 is MNHEY and CDR2 is SVGEGT. The CDR3 is 16 amino acids. The ends were cut back, 3 bases at V and 2 bases at J, with 14 bases in the middle. Ten or more counts support this clonotype. Its antigen is unidentified. The investigators amplified TCR beta CDR3 regions from RNA transcripts. The TCR CDR3 was amplified in a first-round RT-PCR using the HTBI primer set. TCRdb re-called the multiplex PCR reads through MiXCR, storing one row per CDR3 protein. The sample has more than 250,000 distinct CDR3 sequences, about 16% seen once; the top ten hold around 31%. The gene calls are TRBV6-2 or TRBV6-3 and TRBJ1-5; D gene ambiguous. Sequencing was done on a sample of blood. This sequence was found in a woman between 45 and 65 years old with Graves' hyperthyroidism that later progressed to Graves' ophthalmopathy. In nucleotides, the CDR3 is TGTGCCAGCAGTTATCAGGTTGGGGTGCGCAATCAGCCCCAGCATTTT. Amino acids: CASSYQVGVRNQPQHF.